This is a list of T cell receptor beta chains from one sample in a study of T cell changes during pregnancy in multiple sclerosis. Libraries were prepared by immunoSEQ multiplex PCR; TCRdb keeps only in-frame clonotypes and omits some of them. This repertoire shows about 20,000 clones, roughly 90% found once; its top ten account for 7%. This specimen was CD8+ T cells from peripheral blood mononuclear cells, taken in the third trimester of pregnancy. The receptors stem from a female donor in good health, enrolled as a control in a pregnancy study. CDR3s include the opening cysteine and the closing phenylalanine or tryptophan. The D gene is left open where the match is weak. The listing skips clone size in some rows; elsewhere it reads once, few, many or a size class.

j_call d_call v_call clone_size cdr3_aa cdr3_nt
TRBJ1-1 TRBD1 TRBV7-9 . CASSLVSPNRGEAFF TGTGCCAGCAGCTTAGTGAGTCCCAACAGGGGTGAAGCTTTCTTT
TRBJ2-1 . TRBV4-2 . CASSQSRDWNEQFF TGTGCCAGCAGTCAAAGCAGGGACTGGAATGAGCAGTTCTTC
TRBJ2-3 . TRBV30 . CAWRFRSAEYTDTQYF TGTGCCTGGAGATTTCGATCGGCGGAATACACAGATACGCAGTATTTT
TRBJ2-1 TRBD2 TRBV27 once CASSHYRGGPSYNEQFF TGTGCCAGCAGCCACTACCGGGGGGGCCCCTCCTACAATGAGCAGTTCTTC
TRBJ1-2 . TRBV6-5 . CASSSKYGYTF TGTGCCAGCAGTTCCAAATATGGCTACACCTTC
TRBJ1-5 . TRBV10-2 . CASSGAYRTYYQPQHF TGCGCCAGCAGTGGGGCTTACAGGACCTACTATCAGCCCCAGCATTTT
TRBJ1-2 TRBD1 TRBV28 . CASSKTGVDGYTF TGTGCCAGCAGTAAGACAGGGGTGGATGGCTACACCTTC
TRBJ1-4 . TRBV15 . CATSHRVANEKLFF TGTGCCACCAGCCACAGGGTGGCTAATGAAAAACTGTTTTTT
TRBJ2-7 TRBD1 TRBV11-2 once CASSLGTGGLSSYEQYF TGTGCCAGCAGCTTAGGGACAGGGGGCTTATCGTCCTACGAGCAGTACTTC
TRBJ2-7 TRBD1 TRBV4-2 . CASSHLTGVVEQYF TGTGCCAGCAGCCATCTTACAGGGGTTGTCGAGCAGTACTTC
TRBJ2-1 TRBD2 TRBV19 . CASISLAGGLNNEQFF TGTGCCAGTATTTCTCTAGCGGGAGGGCTGAACAATGAGCAGTTCTTC
TRBJ2-7 TRBD2 TRBV5-6 . CASSPGGYEQYF TGTGCCAGCAGTCCGGGGGGGTACGAGCAGTACTTC
TRBJ2-7 . TRBV5-5 . CASSLEVKPYEQYF TGTGCCAGCAGCTTGGAAGTAAAGCCCTACGAGCAGTACTTC
TRBJ2-7 TRBD1 TRBV11-1 . CASSSAGTAPDEQYF TGTGCCAGCAGCTCTGCCGGGACAGCCCCCGACGAGCAGTACTTC
TRBJ1-2 . TRBV19 . CASTQGRNYGYTF TGTGCCAGCACACAGGGACGTAACTATGGCTACACCTTC